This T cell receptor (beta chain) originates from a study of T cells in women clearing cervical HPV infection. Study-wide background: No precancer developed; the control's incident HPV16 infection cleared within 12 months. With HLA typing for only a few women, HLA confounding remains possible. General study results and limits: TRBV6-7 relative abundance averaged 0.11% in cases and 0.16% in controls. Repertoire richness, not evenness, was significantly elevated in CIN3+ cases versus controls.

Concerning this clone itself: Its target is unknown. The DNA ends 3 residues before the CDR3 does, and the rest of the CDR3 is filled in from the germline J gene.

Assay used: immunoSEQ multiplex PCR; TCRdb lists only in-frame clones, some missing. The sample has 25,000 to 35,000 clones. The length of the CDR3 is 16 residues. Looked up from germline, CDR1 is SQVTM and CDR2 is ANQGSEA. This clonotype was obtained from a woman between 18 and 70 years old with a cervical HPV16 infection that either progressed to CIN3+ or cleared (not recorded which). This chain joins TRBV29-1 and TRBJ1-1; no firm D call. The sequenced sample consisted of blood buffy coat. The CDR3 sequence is CSVEQSNSATSGEAFF. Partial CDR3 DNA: TGCAGCGTAGAACAATCCAATAGCGCCACTAGCGGGGAA. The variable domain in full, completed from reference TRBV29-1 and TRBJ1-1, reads SAVISQKPSRDICQRGTSLTIQCQVDSQVTMMFWYRQQPGQSLTLIATANQGSEATYESGFVIDKFPISRPNLTFSTLTVSNMSPEDSSIYLCSVEQSNSATSGEAFFGQGTRLTVV.